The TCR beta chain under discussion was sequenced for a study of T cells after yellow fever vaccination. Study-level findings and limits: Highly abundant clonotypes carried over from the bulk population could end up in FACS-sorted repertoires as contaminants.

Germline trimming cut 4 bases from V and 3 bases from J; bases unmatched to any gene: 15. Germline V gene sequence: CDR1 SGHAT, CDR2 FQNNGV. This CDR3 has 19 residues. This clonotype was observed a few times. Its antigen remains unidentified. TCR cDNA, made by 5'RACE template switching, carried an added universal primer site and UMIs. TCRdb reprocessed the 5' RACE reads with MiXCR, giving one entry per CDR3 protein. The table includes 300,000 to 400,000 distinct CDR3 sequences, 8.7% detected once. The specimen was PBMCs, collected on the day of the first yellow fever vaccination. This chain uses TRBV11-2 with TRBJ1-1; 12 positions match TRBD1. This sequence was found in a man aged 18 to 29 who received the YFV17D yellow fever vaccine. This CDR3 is CASSSSGTGGNPLYTEAFF. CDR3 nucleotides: TGTGCCAGCAGCTCGTCCGGGACAGGGGGCAACCCGCTTTACACTGAAGCTTTCTTT.